The 2 T cell receptor beta chains presented below share a single source sample, sequenced in a study of blood T cell repertoires in COVID-19. The data were produced by immunoSEQ multiplex PCR, yet TCRdb's version contains in-frame clones alone and is incomplete. The sample has around 130,000 clones, more than 70% seen once. Specimen: peripheral blood. These receptors originate from a man in his fifties or sixties with acute or convalescent COVID-19.

The chain links TRBV10-2 to TRBJ1-1; TRBD1 is a possible D gene (6 bases). Germline CDR1 and CDR2: WSHSY and SAAADI. V shed 4 bases and J shed 5 bases, with 14 bases lying between them. The CDR3 runs 14 residues. CDR3 residues: CASSGGGRRTEAFF. Here the CDR3 DNA reads TGCGCCAGCAGTGGGGGGGGGCGCCGGACTGAAGCTTTCTTT.

The chain joins TRBV10-3 to TRBJ1-1, with TRBD1 matching 8 bases. V dropped 10 bases and J dropped 3; count of bases not matched to a gene: 7. CDR1 and CDR2 (germline): ENHRY, SYGVKD. The CDR3 has 13 residues. The CDR3 DNA sequence: TGTGCCACCTCAGGGACAGGAGACACTGAAGCTTTCTTT. Amino acid sequence: CATSGTGDTEAFF.